This TCR beta chain stems from a study of blood T cell repertoires in COVID-19. CDR3 length: 13 amino acids. The V and J ends lost 7 bases and 0 bases respectively, with 10 bases between them. Germline CDR1 and CDR2: LNHDA and SQIVND (reference sequence). Authors' processing steps: How many nucleated cells were present was estimated from reference gene primer amplification. Repertoires were generated with immunoSEQ multiplex PCR, while TCRdb's copy carries only in-frame clones and drops some. Clonal size and the V and J genes are those of that table, whereas D and trimming came from the DNA. The sample holds 250,000 to 300,000 clones, over 65% seen once.

The gene calls are TRBV19 and TRBJ2-7; D may be TRBD1 (5 bases). This clonotype was sampled from a man in his 60s who had recovered from COVID-19. Source material: peripheral blood. The CDR3 bases are TGTGCCAGTATGGGGCCATACTCCTACGAGCAGTACTTC. Its translation is CASMGPYSYEQYF.